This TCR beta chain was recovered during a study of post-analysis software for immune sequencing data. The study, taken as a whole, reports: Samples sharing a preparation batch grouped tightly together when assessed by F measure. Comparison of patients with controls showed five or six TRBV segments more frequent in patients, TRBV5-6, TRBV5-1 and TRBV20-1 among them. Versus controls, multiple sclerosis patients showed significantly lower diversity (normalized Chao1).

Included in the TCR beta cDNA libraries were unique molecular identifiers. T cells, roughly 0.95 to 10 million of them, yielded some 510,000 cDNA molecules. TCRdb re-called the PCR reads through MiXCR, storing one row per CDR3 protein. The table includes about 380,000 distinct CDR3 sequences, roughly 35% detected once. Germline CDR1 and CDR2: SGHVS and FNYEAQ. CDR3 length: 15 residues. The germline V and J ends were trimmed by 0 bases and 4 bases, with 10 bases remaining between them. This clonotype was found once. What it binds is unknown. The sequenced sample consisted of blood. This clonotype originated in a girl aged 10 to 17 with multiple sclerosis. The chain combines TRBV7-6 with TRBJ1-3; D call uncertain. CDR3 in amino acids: CASSLAQGKGNTIYF. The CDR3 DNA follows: TGTGCCAGCAGCTTAGCGCAAGGGAAAGGAAACACCATATATTTT.